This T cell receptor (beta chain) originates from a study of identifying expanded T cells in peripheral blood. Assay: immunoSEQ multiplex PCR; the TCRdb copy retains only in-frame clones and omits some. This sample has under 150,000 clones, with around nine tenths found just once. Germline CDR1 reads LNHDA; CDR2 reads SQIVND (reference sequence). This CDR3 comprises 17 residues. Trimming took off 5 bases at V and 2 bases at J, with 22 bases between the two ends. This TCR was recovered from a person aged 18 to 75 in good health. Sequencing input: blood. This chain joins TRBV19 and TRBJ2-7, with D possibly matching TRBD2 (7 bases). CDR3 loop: CASSRNTGGDTTYEQYF. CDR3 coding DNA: TGTGCCAGTAGTCGAAATACTGGGGGGGACACTACCTACGAGCAGTACTTC.